The rows below give T cell receptor beta chains drawn from one sample of a study of vaccination and CD4 T cells after COVID-19. The antigens of these receptors remain unknown. TCRdb processed the PCR reads anew with MiXCR; each CDR3 protein has one entry. The table includes 13,000 or so distinct CDR3 sequences, around two fifths detected once. The sample was CD4+ T cells from blood, cultured in vitro. These receptors were collected from a human donor who had recovered from COVID-19. Each CDR3 is given with its conserved first and last residue. D genes are given only for firm matches. The listing skips clone size in some rows; elsewhere it reads once, few, many or a size class.

D gene: -; J gene: TRBJ1-4; V gene: TRBV5-8; clone size: -; CDR3 protein: CASSLIGGTPGSGLFF; CDR3 DNA: TGTGCCAGCAGCTTAATTGGGGGGACCCCCGGTTCCGGACTGTTTTTT
D gene: TRBD1; J gene: TRBJ1-1; V gene: TRBV5-4; clone size: few; CDR3 protein: CASSLIGTGGTEAFF; CDR3 DNA: TGTGCCAGCAGCTTGATCGGGACAGGGGGTACTGAAGCTTTCTTT
D gene: -; J gene: TRBJ1-6; V gene: TRBV7-6; clone size: -; CDR3 protein: CASSLARSRGGNSPLHF; CDR3 DNA: TGTGCCAGCAGCTTAGCGCGGAGCAGGGGCGGTAATTCACCCCTCCACTTT
D gene: TRBD1; J gene: TRBJ1-6; V gene: TRBV6-1; clone size: few; CDR3 protein: CAKPGQGVSPLHF; CDR3 DNA: TGTGCCAAACCGGGACAGGGGGTATCACCCCTCCACTTT
D gene: TRBD1; J gene: TRBJ1-5; V gene: TRBV27; clone size: -; CDR3 protein: CASATGGINQPQHF; CDR3 DNA: TGTGCCAGCGCCACAGGGGGTATCAATCAGCCCCAGCATTTT
D gene: -; J gene: TRBJ1-1; V gene: TRBV10-3; clone size: few; CDR3 protein: CAISDNSNTEAFF; CDR3 DNA: TGTGCCATCAGTGATAACAGTAACACTGAAGCTTTCTTT
D gene: -; J gene: TRBJ2-2; V gene: TRBV19; clone size: -; CDR3 protein: CASSIGGNTGELFF; CDR3 DNA: TGTGCCAGTAGTATTGGCGGGAACACCGGGGAGCTGTTTTTT
D gene: TRBD1; J gene: TRBJ1-5; V gene: TRBV7-8; clone size: -; CDR3 protein: CASSFSMGQGNQPQHF; CDR3 DNA: TGTGCCAGCAGCTTCAGCATGGGACAGGGTAATCAGCCCCAGCATTTT
D gene: -; J gene: TRBJ2-5; V gene: TRBV27; clone size: -; CDR3 protein: CASSSPTRNKETQYF; CDR3 DNA: TGTGCCAGCAGTTCCCCTACTAGAAATAAAGAGACCCAGTACTTC
D gene: -; J gene: TRBJ1-2; V gene: TRBV29-1; clone size: -; CDR3 protein: CSVEVFRGNPKYGYTF; CDR3 DNA: TGCAGCGTTGAAGTCTTCAGGGGAAATCCAAAATATGGCTACACCTTC
D gene: TRBD2; J gene: TRBJ2-1; V gene: TRBV20-1; clone size: once; CDR3 protein: CSARGSGSYYNEQFF; CDR3 DNA: TGCAGTGCTAGGGGTAGCGGGAGTTACTACAATGAGCAGTTCTTC
D gene: -; J gene: TRBJ2-5; V gene: TRBV6-2/TRBV6-3; clone size: few; CDR3 protein: CASSYSVYVGTQYF; CDR3 DNA: TGTGCCAGCAGTTACTCCGTCTATGTAGGGACCCAGTACTTC
D gene: TRBD1; J gene: TRBJ2-7; V gene: TRBV7-2; clone size: -; CDR3 protein: CASSAAGGGYEQYF; CDR3 DNA: TGTGCCAGCAGCGCAGCAGGGGGCGGATACGAGCAGTACTTC
D gene: -; J gene: TRBJ2-5; V gene: TRBV5-1; clone size: few; CDR3 protein: CASSLAGQLEETQYF; CDR3 DNA: TGCGCCAGCAGCTTGGCCGGACAGCTAGAAGAGACCCAGTACTTC
D gene: TRBD1; J gene: TRBJ2-5; V gene: TRBV28; clone size: -; CDR3 protein: CASSSGQLRETQYF; CDR3 DNA: TGTGCCAGCAGTTCGGGACAGCTCCGGGAGACCCAGTACTTC
D gene: -; J gene: TRBJ2-5; V gene: TRBV7-2; clone size: -; CDR3 protein: CASTPGVGGLETQYF; CDR3 DNA: TGTGCCAGCACCCCGGGTGTGGGGGGGCTTGAGACCCAGTACTTC
D gene: -; J gene: TRBJ1-1; V gene: TRBV5-1; clone size: -; CDR3 protein: CASSGDSTNTEAFF; CDR3 DNA: TGCGCCAGCAGTGGGGATAGCACGAACACTGAAGCTTTCTTT
D gene: -; J gene: TRBJ2-1; V gene: TRBV5-1; clone size: -; CDR3 protein: CASSLLQSQKQFF; CDR3 DNA: TGCGCCAGCAGCTTGCTCCAGTCCCAGAAGCAGTTCTTC
D gene: -; J gene: TRBJ2-7; V gene: TRBV20-1; clone size: few; CDR3 protein: CSASGQGSSYEQYF; CDR3 DNA: TGCAGTGCTAGCGGGCAGGGGTCCTCCTACGAGCAGTACTTC
D gene: -; J gene: TRBJ2-2; V gene: TRBV20-1; clone size: few; CDR3 protein: CSARDSGGANTGELFF; CDR3 DNA: TGCAGTGCTAGAGATTCGGGCGGGGCGAACACCGGGGAGCTGTTTTTT
D gene: TRBD1; J gene: TRBJ2-1; V gene: TRBV20-1; clone size: -; CDR3 protein: CSARPQGNYNEQFF; CDR3 DNA: TGCAGTGCTAGACCACAGGGGAACTACAATGAGCAGTTCTTC
D gene: -; J gene: TRBJ1-3; V gene: TRBV7-9; clone size: -; CDR3 protein: CASSLASGTSGNTIYF; CDR3 DNA: TGTGCCAGCAGCTTAGCTTCAGGGACCTCTGGAAACACCATATATTTT